The 3 T cell receptor beta chains presented below share a single source sample, sequenced in a study of radiation and T cells in renal cell carcinoma. Clones were read by immunoSEQ multiplex PCR, and TCRdb kept only the in-frame ones, dropping some. The table records 150,000 or so clones, 88% of them present only once. As to time point: baseline pretreatment blood. The sample's treatment: 15 Gy SBRT to primary tumor, nephrectomy 4 weeks later. The starting material was blood, obtained from a patient whose treatment included radiotherapy and nephrectomy. All receptors come from a woman in her 70s with renal cell carcinoma.

This chain uses TRBV5-4 with TRBJ1-1; no definite D call. The V end was cut by 0 bases, the J end by 4 bases, with 10 bases between. CDR3 length equals 14 residues. The germline CDR1 and CDR2 sequences are SGHNT and YYREEE (reference sequence). The CDR3 DNA reads TGTGCCAGCAGCTTGGTGATGGGTACCACTGAAGCTTTCTTT. This translates into CASSLVMGTTEAFF.

J is TRBJ2-7 and V is TRBV19; D is ambiguous. V gave up 3 bases and J gave up 1 base, with 7 bases separating them. The germline CDR1 and CDR2 sequences are LNHDA and SQIVND (reference sequence). This CDR3 region has 13 residues. The CDR3 is CASSIQNSYEQYF. The CDR3 nucleotides read TGTGCCAGTAGTATCCAGAATTCCTACGAGCAGTACTTC.

The J gene is TRBJ1-5, the V gene TRBV13, with unresolved D. CDR3 size: 16 residues. Between the trimmed V and J ends, which lost 5 bases and 2 bases, there was a span of 16 bases. The V gene's germline CDR1 is PRHDT and CDR2 FYEKMQ (reference sequence). The CDR3 DNA reads TGTGCCAGCAGCCGCGGCCCCGTTGAACGCAATCAGCCCCAGCATTTT. Translating gives CASSRGPVERNQPQHF.